This TCR beta chain was sequenced in a study of T cell changes during pregnancy in multiple sclerosis. Clones were sequenced by immunoSEQ multiplex PCR, and TCRdb holds only the in-frame ones, with some missing. The sample comprises 80,000 to 100,000 clones, around 93% of which are singletons, and 0.99% rests with the top ten. Germline V gene lookup returns CDR1 SEHNR and CDR2 FQNEAQ (reference sequence). The junction had 5 bases not matched to a gene; V was cut back by 5 bases and J by 0 bases. The CDR3 length is 15 residues. The starting material was peripheral blood, obtained after pregnancy. This clonotype originated in a female donor with multiple sclerosis, enrolled in a pregnancy study. This rearrangement joins TRBV7-9 to TRBJ1-2, with 8 bases identical to TRBD1. CDR3 residues: CASSQQGVTNYGYTF. CDR3 coding DNA: TGTGCCAGCAGCCAACAGGGGGTTACTAACTATGGCTACACCTTC.